This T cell receptor (beta chain) was recovered during a study of CD8 T cells in ankylosing spondylitis. The CDR3 covers 14 residues. Germline values: CDR1 SGHKS, CDR2 YYEKEE (reference sequence). Germline trimming cut 4 bases from V and 4 bases from J; bases unmatched to any gene: 5. As to this clonotype: The antigen is not known.

Scientists made TCR beta libraries using quantitative 5'-RACE with molecular barcodes. TCRdb independently ran MiXCR on the 5' RACE reads; one entry per CDR3 protein. The sample carries a few hundred thousand distinct CDR3 sequences, around 20% recorded once. Study findings and constraints: A TCR beta motif of under ten highly homologous variants seemed to mark ankylosing spondylitis blood. Past studies reported some motif variants in reactive arthritis synovial fluid and blood. Disease-associated clonotypes exhibited CD8+ identity and were relatively infrequent in peripheral blood. The authors reported significant enrichment of disease-linked clones in matched ankylosing spondylitis synovial fluid.

The J gene is TRBJ2-5, the V gene TRBV5-5, with 9 positions matching TRBD1. This TCR derives from a male donor with ankylosing spondylitis. Sequencing used blood, either unsorted or a sorted T cell fraction (not recorded which). The CDR3 is CASSHTGGRETQYF. The CDR3 region has the DNA TGTGCCAGCAGCCACACAGGGGGCAGAGAGACCCAGTACTTC.